One and the same sample provided the 24 T cell receptor beta chains below, sequenced in a study of T cells in Graves' hyperthyroidism and ophthalmopathy. RNA transcripts served as the template for amplifying TCR beta CDR3 regions. When the TCR CDR3 underwent first-round RT-PCR, the HTBI primer set was used. TCRdb ran MiXCR on the multiplex PCR reads and lists one entry per CDR3 protein. The sample lists around 480,000 distinct CDR3 sequences, about 15% seen once, with around 17% in the top ten. The sequencing sample was made of blood. Receptor source: a woman aged 18-35 years with Graves' hyperthyroidism.

The rearrangement joins TRBV2 to TRBJ1-2; 7 bases align to TRBD1. Germline CDR1 and CDR2: SNHLY and FYNNEI. This CDR3 is 16 amino acids long. Trimming cost V 5 bases and J 5 bases; bases outside gene matches: 14. This CDR3 is CASSHRGRGQVYGYTF. As DNA, the CDR3 is TGTGCCAGCAGTCATAGGGGGAGAGGACAGGTGTATGGCTACACCTTC. The whole variable domain, remainder taken from reference TRBV2 and TRBJ1-2, is EPEVTQTPSHQVTQMGQEVILRCVPISNHLYFYWYRQILGQKVEFLVSFYNNEISEKSEIFDDQFSVERPDGSNFTLKIRSTKLEDSAMYFCASSHRGRGQVYGYTFGSGTRLTVV.

This clonotype was seen repeatedly, ten times or more. The chain employs TRBV6-1 and TRBJ1-4; 7 bases line up with TRBD1. This CDR3 is built from 15 residues. V lost 6 bases and J lost 4; bases outside the gene matches: 8. CDR1 is MNHNS and CDR2 is SASEGT in the germline V gene. DNA of the CDR3: TGTGCCAGCAGCAAAACCGGACAGGTTAATGAAAAACTGTTTTTT. Encoded protein: CASSKTGQVNEKLFF.

This clonotype was recorded many times. The rearrangement links TRBV7-3 to TRBJ1-2; 7 bases align to TRBD1. The CDR3 covers 13 residues. J gave up 2 bases and V 4 bases, and 1 base lay outside the gene matches. The germline V gene has CDR1 SGHTA and CDR2 FQGTGA. The CDR3: CASSSGQNYGYTF. CDR3 in DNA: TGTGCCAGCAGCTCGGGACAGAACTATGGCTACACCTTC. The whole variable domain, filled in from reference TRBV7-3 and TRBJ1-2, reads GAGVSQTPSNKVTEKGKYVELRCDPISGHTALYWYRQSLGQGPEFLIYFQGTGAADDSGLPNDRFFAVRPEGSVSTLKIQRTERGDSAVYLCASSSGQNYGYTFGSGTRLTVV.

This chain links TRBV11-3 with TRBJ2-5, with 7 nucleotides matching TRBD2. This CDR3 is built from 13 residues. The germline V gene has CDR1 SGHNT and CDR2 YENEEA. After removal of 7 bases from V and 2 bases from J, the junction contained 4 bases not matched to a gene. Written as DNA, the CDR3 is TGTGCCAGCACCCAGCGGGAACAAGAGACCCAGTACTTC. Translation: CASTQREQETQYF.

This clonotype appeared a few times. V gene TRBV19 combines with J gene TRBJ1-5, with D unclear. This CDR3 has 14 residues. Deletions cut 7 bases from V and 0 bases from J, with 10 bases between. From germline, CDR1 is LNHDA and CDR2 SQIVND (reference sequence). Here the CDR3 reads CASNWENSNQPQHF. CDR3 sequence (DNA): TGTGCCAGTAATTGGGAGAATAGCAATCAGCCCCAGCATTTT. The entire variable domain, with the rest obtained from reference TRBV19 and TRBJ1-5, is as follows: DGGITQSPKYLFRKEGQNVTLSCEQNLNHDAMYWYRQDPGQGLRLIYYSQIVNDFQKGDIAEGYSVSREKKESFPLTVTSAQKNPTAFYLCASNWENSNQPQHFGDGTRLSIL.

This clonotype was recorded at least ten times. V usage is TRBV27 and J usage is TRBJ1-2, with D possibly being TRBD1 (5 bases). Germline V gene lookup returns CDR1 MNHEY and CDR2 SMNVEV (reference sequence). Trimming stripped 3 bases from V and 0 bases from J, with 8 bases between. The CDR3 covers 14 residues. CDR3 amino acids: CASSFATANYGYTF. The CDR3 coding sequence is TGTGCCAGCAGTTTCGCGACAGCTAACTATGGCTACACCTTC.

This clonotype showed up many times. This chain links TRBV6-1 with TRBJ2-7, with 10 bases identical to TRBD1. Germline CDR1 is MNHNS and CDR2 is SASEGT. J lost 6 bases, V lost 6 bases, and 14 bases had no gene match. The CDR3 totals 16 residues. CDR3 residues: CASRRQRDRGTSEQYF. The CDR3 nucleotides read TGTGCCAGCAGACGCCAGAGGGACAGGGGAACGAGCGAGCAGTACTTC.

This clonotype has a count of ten or more. The chain joins TRBV6-2 or TRBV6-3 to TRBJ2-6; 8 bases match TRBD1. J lost 2 bases, V lost 1 base, and 4 bases had no gene match. This CDR3 is 17 amino acids long. Germline-derived CDR1 and CDR2 are MNHEY and SVGEGT. CDR3 region: CASSYWTGRPGANVLTF. In DNA, the CDR3 is TGTGCCAGCAGTTACTGGACAGGGCGCCCTGGGGCCAACGTCCTGACTTTC.

This clonotype occurred many times. V gene TRBV7-9 combines with J gene TRBJ2-5; the D gene is possibly TRBD1 (6 bases). Trimming cost V 0 bases and J 5 bases, with 10 bases left between them. Germline CDR1 is SEHNR and CDR2 is FQNEAQ (reference sequence). The CDR3 consists of 14 residues. The CDR3: CASSLAGARETQYF. CDR3 in DNA: TGTGCCAGCAGCTTAGCGGGGGCGAGGGAGACCCAGTACTTC.

This clonotype was picked up many times. The rearrangement uses TRBV15 and TRBJ1-1; D not resolved. Germline V gives CDR1 LNHNV, CDR2 YYDKDF (reference sequence). Deletions cut 1 base from V and 4 bases from J, with 7 bases between. The CDR3 has 13 amino acids. The CDR3: CATSRVPATEAFF. The DNA of the CDR3 is TGTGCCACCAGCAGAGTCCCGGCCACTGAAGCTTTCTTT. The full variable domain, in which reference TRBV15 and TRBJ1-1 provide the parts outside the CDR3, is DAMVIQNPRYQVTQFGKPVTLSCSQTLNHNVMYWYQQKSSQAPKLLFHYYDKDFNNEADTPDNFQSRRPNTSFCFLDIRSPGLGDTAMYLCATSRVPATEAFFGQGTRLTVV.

This clonotype was found a few times. The chain links TRBV19 to TRBJ2-4; 8 bases fit TRBD1. The CDR3 runs 14 residues. The germline V gene encodes CDR1 LNHDA and CDR2 SQIVND (reference sequence). Losses at the gene ends were 5 bases for V and 8 bases for J; bases not matched to a gene: 8. In nucleotides, the CDR3 is TGTGCCAGTAGTGAGACAGGGGCGCCGGACATTCAGTACTTC. It yields the protein CASSETGAPDIQYF.

In its sample, this clonotype was seen a few times. This may be a read error: a much more frequent sequence differs by one nucleotide. V and J are TRBV11-2 and TRBJ2-7; D is unresolved. Looked up from germline, CDR1 is SGHAT and CDR2 is FQNNGV. The CDR3 covers 16 residues. Trimming cost V 6 bases and J 3 bases, with 21 bases left between them. In nucleotides, the CDR3 is TGTGCCAGCAGTTCTAGGCGAAGGACGGGCGACTACGAGCAGTACTTC. It encodes CASSSRRRTGDYEQYF.

This clonotype was found many times. The chain uses TRBV6-1 and TRBJ2-1; 9 bases map to TRBD2. Per the germline V gene, CDR1 is MNHNS and CDR2 is SASEGT. V was pared by 2 bases and J by 4 bases, with 0 bases of the junction left unmatched. The CDR3 extends over 14 amino acids. CDR3 sequence: CASSELAGYNEQFF. The CDR3 DNA reads TGTGCCAGCAGTGAACTAGCGGGATACAATGAGCAGTTCTTC.

V is TRBV7-3 and J is TRBJ1-2; tentatively, D is TRBD1 (5 bases). Germline lookup yields CDR1 SGHTA and CDR2 FQGTGA. This CDR3 region has 13 residues. Trimming removed 5 bases at V and 2 bases at J, with 9 bases between. Here the CDR3 DNA reads TGTGCCAGCAGCCTCCGGGACAACTATGGCTACACCTTC. Protein sequence: CASSLRDNYGYTF. Together with reference TRBV7-3 and TRBJ1-2, the CDR3 gives the full variable domain: GAGVSQTPSNKVTEKGKYVELRCDPISGHTALYWYRQSLGQGPEFLIYFQGTGAADDSGLPNDRFFAVRPEGSVSTLKIQRTERGDSAVYLCASSLRDNYGYTFGSGTRLTVV.

This clonotype was counted at least ten times. The chain combines TRBV12-3 or TRBV12-4 with TRBJ2-1; D is ambiguous. Trimming left V 7 bases short and J 3 bases short, with 28 bases between. This CDR3 has 19 amino acids. In DNA form, the CDR3 reads TGTGCCAGCACTACCTCGCTCGGGTATTATGAGCTTCTCTACAATGAGCAGTTCTTC. It specifies CASTTSLGYYELLYNEQFF.

The CDR3 sequence is CASSPTGGKSYNEQFF. As DNA, the CDR3 is TGTGCCAGCTCACCCACAGGGGGAAAGTCCTACAATGAGCAGTTCTTC. This chain links TRBV18 with TRBJ2-1; 8 positions match TRBD1. The germline CDR1 and CDR2 sequences are KGHSH and LQKENI. With 3 bases clipped from V and 1 base from J, the junction kept 5 bases outside the gene matches. CDR3 size: 16 residues.

This clonotype was seen many times. The chain joins TRBV6-1 to TRBJ2-7, with 11 bases lining up with TRBD1. The CDR3 loop spans 15 amino acids. Germline loops: CDR1 MNHNS, CDR2 SASEGT. V was pared by 4 bases and J by 3 bases, with 5 bases of the junction left unmatched. In DNA form, the CDR3 reads TGTGCCAGCAGTGCCGGGACAGGGGGGAACTACGAGCAGTACTTC. This gives the protein CASSAGTGGNYEQYF.

Note on this clonotype: Being one base from a much bigger clone, this may be a read error. The chain employs TRBV27 and TRBJ1-2, with D perhaps matching TRBD1 (5 bases). Trimming shortened V by 2 bases and J by 5 bases, and 15 bases separated the two germline ends. The germline gives CDR1 MNHEY, CDR2 SMNVEV (reference sequence). This CDR3 has 15 residues. The CDR3 coding sequence is TGTGCCAGCAGTTTACTCCGGACCAAGGGGTATGGCTACACCTTC. It codes for CASSLLRTKGYGYTF.

In this sample, this clonotype turned up a few times. The chain recombines TRBV15 with TRBJ1-1; D is unresolved. V lost 3 bases to trimming and J lost 8 bases, with 13 bases between them. The germline V gene encodes CDR1 LNHNV and CDR2 YYDKDF (reference sequence). This CDR3 has 13 residues. This CDR3 is CATSSPGREEAFF. The CDR3 bases are TGTGCCACCAGCAGCCCCGGGAGGGAAGAAGCTTTCTTT.

The rearrangement joins TRBV20-1 to TRBJ1-1; 7 bases fit TRBD1. V lost 2 bases, J lost 7 bases, and 7 bases stayed unmatched. Germline CDR1 DFQATT, CDR2 SNEGSKA (reference sequence). The CDR3 consists of 13 residues. The CDR3 sequence is CSARWTQGDEAFF. In DNA form, the CDR3 reads TGCAGTGCTAGATGGACTCAGGGGGATGAAGCTTTCTTT.

There are many counts of this clonotype. The chain carries TRBV27 and TRBJ1-3; weak D call: TRBD1 (5 bases). V shed 2 bases and J shed 5 bases, with 13 bases lying between them. There are 15 residues in the CDR3. Germline loops: CDR1 MNHEY, CDR2 SMNVEV (reference sequence). In DNA, the CDR3 is TGTGCCAGCAGTTTAGGAGGGGCTAAGCGAAACACCATATATTTT. It codes for CASSLGGAKRNTIYF.

This sequence joins TRBV10-3 and TRBJ1-1; no clear D gene. Trimming took 8 bases from V and 7 from J, leaving 11 bases between them. The length of the CDR3 is 11 residues. Germline CDR1 and CDR2: ENHRY and SYGVKD. In DNA form, the CDR3 reads TGTGCCATCGGTTCTGGCATTGAAGCTTTCTTT. Protein: CAIGSGIEAFF.

This clonotype was recorded many times. The chain carries TRBV11-2 and TRBJ1-2; D is unresolved. The CDR3 has 13 residues. Trimming removed 0 bases from V and 8 bases from J, with 10 bases in between. Germline V gene data show CDR1 as SGHAT and CDR2 as FQNNGV. The CDR3 nucleotides are TGTGCCAGCAGCTTAGAGAGTGTTTACGGCTACACCTTC. It encodes CASSLESVYGYTF.

This clonotype has at least ten counts. The V gene is TRBV7-6, the J gene TRBJ2-1, with 10 nucleotides matching TRBD1. Germline loops: CDR1 SGHVS, CDR2 FNYEAQ. CDR3 length: 16 residues. Trimming removed 5 bases from V and 2 bases from J; junction bases left unmatched: 6. CDR3 coding DNA: TGTGCCAGCAGCCTTACGACAGGGGGCCCCTACAATGAGCAGTTCTTC. This codes for CASSLTTGGPYNEQFF.